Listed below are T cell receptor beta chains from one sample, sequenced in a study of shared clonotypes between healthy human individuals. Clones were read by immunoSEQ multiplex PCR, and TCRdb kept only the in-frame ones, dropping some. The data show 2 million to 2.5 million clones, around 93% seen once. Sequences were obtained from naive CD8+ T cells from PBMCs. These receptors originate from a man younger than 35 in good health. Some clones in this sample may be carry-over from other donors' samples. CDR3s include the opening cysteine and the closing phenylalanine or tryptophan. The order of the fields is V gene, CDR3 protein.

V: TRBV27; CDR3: CASSYPPDRGGTDTQYF
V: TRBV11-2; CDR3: CASSSGGFFNYGYTF
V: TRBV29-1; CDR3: CSGLRQAPSGNTIYF
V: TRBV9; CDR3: CASSAFEGLSSTDTQYF
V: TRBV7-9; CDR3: CASSWKNTEAFF
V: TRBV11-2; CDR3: CASSPGTLLAEQYF
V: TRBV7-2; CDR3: CASSLAAGGANYGYTF
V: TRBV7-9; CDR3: CASSSGTSVAYEQYF
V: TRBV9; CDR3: CASSHPEGLYNEQFF
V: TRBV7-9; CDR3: CASSLKHRGQETQYF
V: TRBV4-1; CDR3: CASSPGLVDQPQHF
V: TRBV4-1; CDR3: CASRGKTGGSYEQYF
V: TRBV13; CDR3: CASSLDGLTEAFF
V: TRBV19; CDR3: CASSLGAGNIQYF
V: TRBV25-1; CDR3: CASSFSVAGEFYNEQFF
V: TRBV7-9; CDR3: CASSGGTGKSYNEQFF
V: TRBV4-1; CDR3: CASSQTDRGAYIQYF
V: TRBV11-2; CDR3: CASSLDSVRKVEQYF
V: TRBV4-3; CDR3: CASSQDQGSNEQYF
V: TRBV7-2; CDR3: CASSLGTRVEAFF
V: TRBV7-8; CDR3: CASSLESSPYNEQFF
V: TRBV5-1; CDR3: CASSFPARVGTDTQYF
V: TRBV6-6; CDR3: CASSYLREGAGDTQYF
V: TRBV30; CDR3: CACLGQGARVFSTEAFF
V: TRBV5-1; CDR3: CASSRDRSSYEQYF
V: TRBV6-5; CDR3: CASRQGLNTGELFF
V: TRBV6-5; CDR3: CASKEGTRDYGYTF
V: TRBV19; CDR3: CASTGDRSPNTEAFF
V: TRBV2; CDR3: CASSPSRLNTEAFF
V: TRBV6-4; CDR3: CASSERYSYNEQFF
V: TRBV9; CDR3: CASSVRGIGEKLFF
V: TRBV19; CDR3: CASSIGPGEYQPQHF